This T cell receptor beta chain was retrieved from a study of blood T cell repertoires in COVID-19. As for the study in general: PBMCs, B-cell-depleted T cells, or T cells were the source of the cDNA or gDNA that made up the material.

Authors' data handling: Amplification with reference gene primers provided the estimates of nucleated cell counts. Using immunoSEQ multiplex PCR, the repertoire was profiled, and TCRdb retains in-frame clones only, with some absent. Clone size and the V and J calls come from that table; the DNA yielded D and trimming. The repertoire holds more than 70,000 clones, with 86% as singletons. The CDR3 is made up of 16 amino acids. V trimming: 5 bases; J trimming: 0 bases; junction bases outside the gene matches: 7. Looked up from germline, CDR1 is MNHNY and CDR2 is SVGAGI (reference sequence). The sequenced sample consisted of peripheral blood. The TCR sequence derives from an elderly woman in a cohort sampled during active or convalescent COVID-19. The chain joins TRBV6-6 to TRBJ1-5; 7 bases agree with TRBD1. CDR3 DNA sequence: TGTGCCAGCAGTCTCCGGGACAGCTATAGCAATCAGCCCCAGCATTTT. Its translation: CASSLRDSYSNQPQHF.